A selection of T cell receptor beta chains follows, all from one sample in a study of blood T cell repertoires in COVID-19. Sequencing was performed with immunoSEQ multiplex PCR; in TCRdb, only in-frame clones are kept and a portion is missing. The table has more than 70,000 clones, 70% to 80% seen once. Sequenced input: peripheral blood. The origin of the receptors is a human donor in a cohort sampled during active COVID-19. CDR3s include the opening cysteine and the closing phenylalanine or tryptophan. The D gene is left open where the match is weak. Only part of the rows carry a size: once, few, many, or a class if the clone is expanded.

v_gene	abundance	j_gene	d_gene	CDR3nt	CDR3aa
TRBV3-1/TRBV3-2	many	TRBJ1-1	NA	TGTGCCAGCAGCCGGCGGGGGGTTAACACTGAAGCTTTCTTT	CASSRRGVNTEAFF
TRBV7-3	NA	TRBJ2-2	TRBD2	TGTGCCAGCTCTGCGGGAGCAAACACCGGGGAGCTGTTTTTT	CASSAGANTGELFF
TRBV19	NA	TRBJ2-2	NA	TGTGCCAGTAGTCGGCCAGGCCTCAACACCGGGGAGCTGTTTTTT	CASSRPGLNTGELFF
TRBV2	NA	TRBJ1-2	TRBD1	TGTGCCAGCAGTACCGACAGGGGGAAGTATGGCTACACCTTC	CASSTDRGKYGYTF
TRBV27	NA	TRBJ2-7	TRBD2	TGTGCCAGCAACGCTAAGCGGGACTCCTACGAGCAGTACTTC	CASNAKRDSYEQYF
TRBV28	NA	TRBJ2-1	TRBD2	TGTGCCAGCACCCCGCCCGGGACTAGCTACAATGAGCAGTTCTTC	CASTPPGTSYNEQFF
TRBV27	NA	TRBJ1-2	NA	TGTGCCAGCAGACCGTCCGGGGGGGATAGCCTACACTATGGCTACACCTTC	CASRPSGGDSLHYGYTF
TRBV3-1/TRBV3-2	once	TRBJ2-7	TRBD2	TGTGCCAGCAGCCTTCGAGAGTGGAGCGGGAGTGGCGAGCAGTACTTC	CASSLREWSGSGEQYF
TRBV9	NA	TRBJ2-1	TRBD2	TGTGCCAGCAGCGTTGACCCGCATCTAGCGGTGAGAAACAATGAGCAGTTCTTC	CASSVDPHLAVRNNEQFF
TRBV27	few	TRBJ2-7	TRBD1	TGTGCCAGCAGACCGACAGGGTCTAACCTCTACGAGCAGTACTTC	CASRPTGSNLYEQYF
TRBV18	NA	TRBJ1-5	TRBD1	TGTGCCAGCTCTCGACAGGGTTTTGAGAATCAGCCCCAGCATTTT	CASSRQGFENQPQHF
TRBV4-3	NA	TRBJ2-1	TRBD2	TGCGCCAGCAGCCAAGATCGATTTTATAGCGGGAGGGCCGGTTTGGTCAATGAGCAGTTCTTC	CASSQDRFYSGRAGLVNEQFF
TRBV21-1	NA	TRBJ1-2	NA	TGTGCCAGCAGCAAACTCAAGGGGGCGCAAGGCTACACCTTC	CASSKLKGAQGYTF
TRBV9	NA	TRBJ2-1	NA	TGTGCCAGCAGCCCAGAGGGAGGGGGGACCTACAATGAGCAGTTCTTC	CASSPEGGGTYNEQFF
TRBV5-1	NA	TRBJ2-5	NA	TGCGCCAGCAGCCCCTCGGCGGGATGGGGACAAGAGACCCAGTACTTC	CASSPSAGWGQETQYF
TRBV5-4	few	TRBJ2-3	NA	TGTGCCAGCAGCATAAGTCAGGGTCACCCTAGCACAGATACGCAGTATTTT	CASSISQGHPSTDTQYF
TRBV15	NA	TRBJ2-1	NA	TGTGCCACCAGCAGAGCTCCAGGTCGTAATGAGCAGTTCTTC	CATSRAPGRNEQFF
TRBV19	NA	TRBJ2-5	NA	TGTGCCAGTAGTACACCCTACATGCGGGAACAAGAGACCCAGTACTTC	CASSTPYMREQETQYF
TRBV28	once	TRBJ1-6	TRBD1	TGTGCCAGCAGTTTCCGCGAGACAGGGAATTCACCCCTCCACTTT	CASSFRETGNSPLHF
TRBV12-2	NA	TRBJ2-1	NA	TGTGCAAGTCGCCGACGAGGGTGGTCTTGCTCCTACAATGAGCAGTTCTTC	CASRRRGWSCSYNEQFF
TRBV18	NA	TRBJ2-2	TRBD1	TGTGCCAGCTCAGGCCAGAGGACAGGGGCCACCGGGGAGCTGTTTTTT	CASSGQRTGATGELFF
TRBV4-1	NA	TRBJ2-7	TRBD2	TGCGCCAGCAGCCAGGGACTAGCGGGAGGGCCGTCTTCCTCCTACGAGCAGTACTTC	CASSQGLAGGPSSSYEQYF
TRBV2	NA	TRBJ2-7	TRBD1	TGTGCCAGCAGGGGACAGGAGGACGAGCAGTACTTC	CASRGQEDEQYF
TRBV25-1	NA	TRBJ2-1	TRBD1	TGTGCCAGCAGTACCCCCCCCGGACAGGCCAGCTCCTACAATGAGCAGTTCTTC	CASSTPPGQASSYNEQFF
TRBV29-1	NA	TRBJ2-1	NA	TGCAGCGTTGAGATTCAGACCTACAATGAGCAGTTCTTC	CSVEIQTYNEQFF
TRBV29-1	NA	TRBJ2-7	TRBD2	TGCAGCGTTGAAGGGGCGACTAGCGGGAGCTCCTACGAGCAGTACTTC	CSVEGATSGSSYEQYF
TRBV28	NA	TRBJ2-3	NA	TGTGCCAGCAGTTTACAAACCGGGGAGACAGATACGCAGTATTTT	CASSLQTGETDTQYF
TRBV7-9	NA	TRBJ2-3	TRBD2	TGTGCCAGCAGCTTAGGAGCGGGAGTCGGCGATACGCAGTATTTT	CASSLGAGVGDTQYF